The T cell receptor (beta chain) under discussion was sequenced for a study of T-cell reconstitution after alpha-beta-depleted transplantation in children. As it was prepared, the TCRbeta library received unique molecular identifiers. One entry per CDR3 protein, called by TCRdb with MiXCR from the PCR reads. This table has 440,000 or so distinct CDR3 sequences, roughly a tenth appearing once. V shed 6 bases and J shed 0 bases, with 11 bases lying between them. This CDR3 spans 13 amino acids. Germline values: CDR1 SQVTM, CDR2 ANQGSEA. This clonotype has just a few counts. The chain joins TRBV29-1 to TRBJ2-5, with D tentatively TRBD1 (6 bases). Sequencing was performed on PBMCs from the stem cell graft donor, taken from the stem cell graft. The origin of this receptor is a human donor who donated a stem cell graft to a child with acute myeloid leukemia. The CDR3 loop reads CSVGRDNQETQYF. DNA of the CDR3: TGCAGCGTGGGCCGGGACAACCAAGAGACCCAGTACTTC. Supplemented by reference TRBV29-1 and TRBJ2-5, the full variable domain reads SAVISQKPSRDICQRGTSLTIQCQVDSQVTMMFWYRQQPGQSLTLIATANQGSEATYESGFVIDKFPISRPNLTFSTLTVSNMSPEDSSIYLCSVGRDNQETQYFGPGTRLLVL.